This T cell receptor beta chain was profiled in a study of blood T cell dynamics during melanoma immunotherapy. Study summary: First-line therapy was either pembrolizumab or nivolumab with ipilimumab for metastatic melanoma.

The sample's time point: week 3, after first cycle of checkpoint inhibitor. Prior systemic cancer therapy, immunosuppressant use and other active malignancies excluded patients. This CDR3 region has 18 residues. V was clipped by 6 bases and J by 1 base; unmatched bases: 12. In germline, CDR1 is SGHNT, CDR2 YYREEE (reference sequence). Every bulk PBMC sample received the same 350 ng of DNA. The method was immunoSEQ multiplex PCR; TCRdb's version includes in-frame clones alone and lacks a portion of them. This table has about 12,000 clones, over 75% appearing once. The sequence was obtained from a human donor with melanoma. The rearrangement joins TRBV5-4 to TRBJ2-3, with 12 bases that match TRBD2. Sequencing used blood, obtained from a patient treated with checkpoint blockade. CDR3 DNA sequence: TGTGCCAGCATGCGGGGGGGGACTAGCGGGCCCCGCACAGATACGCAGTATTTT. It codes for CASMRGGTSGPRTDTQYF.